This T cell receptor (beta chain) was sequenced for a study of shared clonotypes between healthy human individuals. The germline V gene encodes CDR1 LNHDA and CDR2 SQIVND (reference sequence). Between the trimmed V and J ends, which lost 3 bases and 3 bases, there was a span of 1 base. CDR3 length: 11 residues. Details on this clone: Other nucleotide sequences in the sample specify the same CDR3.

The assay was immunoSEQ multiplex PCR, and TCRdb's table has in-frame clones only and misses some. The sample lists some 490,000 clones; 70% to 85% were seen once. This receptor was taken from a woman in her forties in good health. Some clones in this sample may be carry-over from other donors' samples. This chain uses TRBV19 with TRBJ2-3; D is unresolved. The sequenced sample was PBMCs. In DNA, the CDR3 is TGTGCCAGTAGTATTACAGATACGCAGTATTTT. Residues: CASSITDTQYF. The whole variable domain, filled in from reference TRBV19 and TRBJ2-3, reads DGGITQSPKYLFRKEGQNVTLSCEQNLNHDAMYWYRQDPGQGLRLIYYSQIVNDFQKGDIAEGYSVSREKKESFPLTVTSAQKNPTAFYLCASSITDTQYFGPGTRLTVL.